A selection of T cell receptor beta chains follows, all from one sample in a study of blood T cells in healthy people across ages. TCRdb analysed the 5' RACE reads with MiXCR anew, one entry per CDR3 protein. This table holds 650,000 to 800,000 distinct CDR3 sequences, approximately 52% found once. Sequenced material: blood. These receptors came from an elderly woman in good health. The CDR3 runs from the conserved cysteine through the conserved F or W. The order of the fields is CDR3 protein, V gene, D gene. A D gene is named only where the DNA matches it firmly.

CDR3 protein: CASSFSGAQETQYF; V gene: TRBV5-1; D gene: NA
CDR3 protein: CSATLETQYF; V gene: TRBV20-1; D gene: NA
CDR3 protein: CASSLTRSGGTGELFF; V gene: TRBV5-1; D gene: TRBD2
CDR3 protein: CASLAEGVYEQYF; V gene: TRBV28; D gene: NA
CDR3 protein: CSVEDRQGVTDTQYF; V gene: TRBV29-1; D gene: TRBD1
CDR3 protein: CSAGDRSEAFF; V gene: TRBV20-1; D gene: NA
CDR3 protein: CASRGQRTYEQYF; V gene: TRBV27; D gene: NA
CDR3 protein: CASSLAFKGGIIETQYF; V gene: TRBV7-9; D gene: NA
CDR3 protein: CASSFGTDLKGDIQYF; V gene: TRBV5-1; D gene: NA
CDR3 protein: CASSGTSGKSYNEQFF; V gene: TRBV2; D gene: TRBD2
CDR3 protein: CASSQDLNSNQPQHF; V gene: TRBV3-1; D gene: NA
CDR3 protein: CASSLTTSGGGNEQYF; V gene: TRBV28; D gene: TRBD2
CDR3 protein: CSVLWTVAGGYTF; V gene: TRBV29-1; D gene: NA
CDR3 protein: CASGSTTYEQYF; V gene: TRBV5-1; D gene: NA
CDR3 protein: CASSTFGTSDTDTQYF; V gene: TRBV5-1; D gene: TRBD2
CDR3 protein: CSVGTTYQETQYF; V gene: TRBV29-1; D gene: NA
CDR3 protein: CASSRSAGSGTNEQFF; V gene: TRBV5-4; D gene: TRBD2
CDR3 protein: CASSKTGPPSYEQYF; V gene: TRBV27; D gene: NA
CDR3 protein: CAGSEGKATYEQYF; V gene: TRBV12-3/TRBV12-4; D gene: NA
CDR3 protein: CSVRQGADEKLFF; V gene: TRBV29-1; D gene: TRBD1
CDR3 protein: CGARPRGGLAGGAQSTDTQYF; V gene: TRBV20-1; D gene: TRBD2
CDR3 protein: CASSQQPGQGNGYTF; V gene: TRBV7-2; D gene: TRBD1
CDR3 protein: CATSAGTGYSRPYNEQFF; V gene: TRBV15; D gene: TRBD1
CDR3 protein: CASSQGTGSNEKLFF; V gene: TRBV4-3; D gene: NA
CDR3 protein: CASSQMPGDNEQFF; V gene: TRBV5-1; D gene: NA
CDR3 protein: CASSAGGDQETQYF; V gene: TRBV9; D gene: NA
CDR3 protein: CATSESLAGAPPPTDTQYF; V gene: TRBV24-1; D gene: TRBD2
CDR3 protein: CAIGDGSTEAFF; V gene: TRBV10-3; D gene: NA
CDR3 protein: CSARIGGQGFGQPQHF; V gene: TRBV20-1; D gene: TRBD1
CDR3 protein: CSVEGRFTGELFF; V gene: TRBV29-1; D gene: NA
CDR3 protein: CASSFGGGIETQYF; V gene: TRBV27; D gene: TRBD2
CDR3 protein: CASSLPGTGFYNEQFF; V gene: TRBV7-2; D gene: TRBD1
CDR3 protein: CASNPLLAGRYNEQFF; V gene: TRBV2; D gene: TRBD2
CDR3 protein: CSARTGGPYNEQFF; V gene: TRBV20-1; D gene: TRBD1
CDR3 protein: CASSPREGQPQHF; V gene: TRBV6-6; D gene: NA